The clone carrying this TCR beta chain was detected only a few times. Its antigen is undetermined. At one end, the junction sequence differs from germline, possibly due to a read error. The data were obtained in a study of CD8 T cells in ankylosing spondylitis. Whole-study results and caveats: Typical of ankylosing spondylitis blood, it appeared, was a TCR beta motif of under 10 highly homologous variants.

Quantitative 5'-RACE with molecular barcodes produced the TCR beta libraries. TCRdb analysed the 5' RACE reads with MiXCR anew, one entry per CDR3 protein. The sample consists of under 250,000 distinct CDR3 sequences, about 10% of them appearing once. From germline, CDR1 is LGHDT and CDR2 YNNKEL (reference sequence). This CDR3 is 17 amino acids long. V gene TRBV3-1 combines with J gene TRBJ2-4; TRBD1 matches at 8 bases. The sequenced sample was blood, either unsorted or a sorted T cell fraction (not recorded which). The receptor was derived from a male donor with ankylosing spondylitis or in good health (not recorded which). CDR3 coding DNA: TGTGCCTGCAGCCAAGAACTGCAGGGGGCGGCCAAAAACATTCAGTACTTC. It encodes CACSQELQGAAKNIQYF.